These 15 T cell receptor beta chains originate from one sample sequenced in a study of kidney transplant recipient with SARS-CoV-2 infection. Each CDR3 protein gets one entry after TCRdb re-called the reads with MiXCR. The profile covers fewer than 250,000 distinct CDR3 sequences, with around 26% appearing a single time and less than 8.5% taken by the ten largest. Sequenced material: a blood sample, taken at baseline and on approximately day 120 from a kidney transplant recipient. Source of these receptors: a male patient aged 30 to 39 who had COVID-19 and was a kidney transplant recipient. A share of the T cells may be of graft donor origin.

This clonotype was seen ten or more times. The V and J genes are TRBV12-3 or TRBV12-4 and TRBJ1-2; 8 bases map to TRBD1. The CDR3 covers 12 residues. Trimming at V came to 6 bases and at J to 8 bases, leaving 5 bases not matched to a gene. In nucleotides, the CDR3 is TGTGCCAGCAGGGGGACAGGTCTGGGCTACACCTTC. Translated: CASRGTGLGYTF.

Notes on this clonotype: Since a much larger clone is just one base distant, this may be a read error. V is TRBV5-6 and J is TRBJ1-5; 8 bases fit TRBD1. The germline V gene encodes CDR1 SGHDT and CDR2 YYEEEE. CDR3 length: 16 residues. V lost 7 bases and J lost 10; bases outside the gene matches: 19. CDR3 sequence reads: CASGLSSGGPSQPQHF. CDR3 in DNA: TGTGCCAGCGGCCTATCCTCAGGGGGCCCTTCGCAACCCCAGCATTTT.

Many counts were recorded for this clonotype. The V call is TRBV12-3 or TRBV12-4, the J call TRBJ1-2, with no clear D. V dropped 5 bases and J dropped 4 bases, with 23 bases sitting between them. CDR3 length: 17 amino acids. CDR3 protein: CASSVRCSFRKTYGYTF. The CDR3, as DNA: TGTGCCAGCAGTGTGCGTTGCAGCTTCCGAAAGACCTATGGCTACACCTTC.

About this clonotype: It may be a read error: a sequence one base away is much more abundant. The chain links TRBV6-5 to TRBJ1-1; 8 nucleotides match TRBD1. Trimming took 5 bases from V and 7 from J; bases not matched to a gene: 9. The CDR3 has 14 amino acids. The germline gives CDR1 MNHEY, CDR2 SVGAGI. CDR3 region: CASSARRQGSEAFF. CDR3 sequence (DNA): TGTGCCAGCAGTGCACGGAGACAGGGGAGTGAAGCTTTCTTT.

This clonotype was recorded at least ten times. The chain has TRBV5-5 and TRBJ1-6; a weak D match, TRBD1 (5 bases). The CDR3 is made up of 14 amino acids. V was cut by 0 bases and J by 10 bases, with 11 bases left in between. In germline, CDR1 is SGHKS, CDR2 YYEKEE (reference sequence). The CDR3 DNA reads as TGTGCCAGCAGCTTGGAAAGGGGTCAATCACCCCTCCACTTT. Translating it yields CASSLERGQSPLHF. The full variable domain, with the rest looked up from reference TRBV5-5 and TRBJ1-6, is DAGVTQSPTHLIKTRGQQVTLRCSPISGHKSVSWYQQVLGQGPQFIFQYYEKEERGRGNFPDRFSARQFPNYSSELNVNALLLGDSALYLCASSLERGQSPLHFGNGTRLTVT.

This clonotype showed up many times. The chain carries TRBV3-1 and TRBJ2-5, with D unresolved. With 5 bases removed from V and 5 bases from J, the gap between germline ends came to 24 bases. The germline V gene encodes CDR1 LGHDT and CDR2 YNNKEL (reference sequence). The CDR3 runs 17 residues. The CDR3 DNA sequence: TGTGCCAGCAGCAACGGTCCTCCCATTTCTTTCTCTGAGACCCAGTACTTC. Translated, it gives CASSNGPPISFSETQYF.

This clonotype was observed many times. This chain links TRBV27 with TRBJ2-7, with 7 bases lining up with TRBD1. The CDR3 consists of 15 residues. Germline V CDR1 and CDR2: MNHEY, SMNVEV (reference sequence). The J segment lost 2 bases and the V segment lost 0 bases, leaving 4 bases of the junction unmatched. This CDR3 is CASSLSVGQAYEQYF. The CDR3 DNA follows: TGTGCCAGCAGTTTATCAGTAGGACAGGCCTACGAGCAGTACTTC.

There are many counts of this clonotype. This chain connects TRBV15 to TRBJ1-4; tentatively, D is TRBD1 (5 bases). Trimming stripped 3 bases from V and 4 bases from J, with 12 bases between. Germline CDR1 is LNHNV and CDR2 is YYDKDF (reference sequence). The CDR3 consists of 15 residues. CDR3 protein: CATSSPLGDNEKLFF. The DNA of the CDR3 is TGTGCCACCAGCAGCCCGCTGGGGGATAATGAAAAACTGTTTTTT.

Points on this clonotype: A much more abundant neighbour one base away suggests this may be a read error. The chain has TRBV6-5 and TRBJ1-2; D is uncertain. The V end lost 6 bases, the J end lost 4 bases, and 21 bases lay between the germline ends. The CDR3 extends over 16 amino acids. CDR1 is MNHEY, CDR2 SVGAGI, per germline. The CDR3 nucleotides are TGTGCCAGCAGGTTTGTAAGAGGGTCGTCTGGCTATGGCTACACCTTC. This gives the protein CASRFVRGSSGYGYTF.

With respect to this clonotype: This may come from a read error, since a much larger clone is one base off. A read error is likely, as this CDR3 ends without the conserved phenylalanine or tryptophan. J is TRBJ2-5 and V is TRBV2; 10 positions match TRBD2. V was pared by 2 bases and J by 5 bases, with 5 bases of the junction left unmatched. This CDR3 region has 15 residues. Looked up from germline, CDR1 is SNHLY and CDR2 is FYNNEI. DNA of the CDR3: TGTGCCAGCAGTGAAAGCGGGAGGGCCCGTGAGACCCAGTACCTC. Amino acid sequence: CASSESGRARETQYL.

To note about this clonotype: A much larger clone differs by one base, so this may be a read error. Likely a read error: the CDR3 ends without its conserved phenylalanine or tryptophan. The chain couples TRBV6-5 to TRBJ1-6; D perhaps matches TRBD1 (5 bases). This CDR3 is 14 amino acids long. From germline, CDR1 is MNHEY and CDR2 SVGAGI. The V and J ends lost 2 bases and 7 bases respectively, with 9 bases between them. DNA for the CDR3: TGTGCCAGCAGTTACCCGGGGGGGAATTCACCCCTCCACCTT. Protein product: CASSYPGGNSPLHL.

This clonotype came up once. This may come from a read error, since a much larger clone is one base off. The gene calls are TRBV5-8 and TRBJ1-2, with unresolved D. Germline CDR1 is SGHTS and CDR2 is YDEGEE. This CDR3 region has 16 residues. The CDR3 loop reads CASPVLHPRKTYGNTF. For the CDR3, the DNA is TGTGCCAGCCCTGTACTTCATCCACGAAAGACCTATGGCAACACCTTC.

This clonotype was observed many times. The chain is built from TRBV6-9 and TRBJ1-2, with D unresolved. Germline V gene data show CDR1 as MNHGY and CDR2 as SVAAGI. Trimming shortened V by 2 bases and J by 4 bases, and 20 bases separated the two germline ends. The CDR3 runs 17 residues. This CDR3 is CASSYSWPYGKTYGYTF. In DNA form, the CDR3 reads TGTGCCAGCAGTTATAGCTGGCCTTACGGAAAGACCTATGGCTACACCTTC.

Notes on this clonotype: With a much larger clone just one base away, this may be a read error. V and J are TRBV19 and TRBJ1-2, with D unresolved. V lost 5 bases and J 7 bases, leaving 14 bases between the germline ends. This CDR3 is 13 amino acids long. Looked up from germline, CDR1 is LNHDA and CDR2 is SQIVND (reference sequence). CDR3 DNA: TGTGCCAGTAGTGAGGAGGGAAGAGTTGGCTACACCTTC. Its protein product is CASSEEGRVGYTF.

Points on this clonotype: A much larger clone is a single base away; this may be a read error. V gene TRBV7-4 combines with J gene TRBJ1-2; D is ambiguous. The CDR3 sequence is 17 residues long. Trimming removed 7 bases from V and 4 bases from J, with 25 bases in between. CDR1 and CDR2 from the germline V gene are SGHVT and SQSDAQ. The CDR3, as DNA: TGTGCCAGCAACTCCTTTCCTTCAGCTCGAAAGACCTATGGCTACACCTTC. Translation: CASNSFPSARKTYGYTF.